The present TCR beta chain was sequenced within a study of post-analysis software for immune sequencing data. Findings of the study overall: Multiple sclerosis was associated with a significant reduction in normalized Chao1 diversity relative to controls. There were five or six TRBV segments more frequent in patients than controls, and TRBV5-6, TRBV5-1 and TRBV20-1 were among them.

CDR3 size: 15 residues. CDR1 and CDR2 from the germline V gene are SQVTM and ANQGSEA. V dropped 6 bases and J dropped 0; count of bases not matched to a gene: 11. Comment on this clonotype: The target antigen is unknown.

The TCR beta cDNA libraries carried unique molecular identifiers. A population of about 1 to 11 million T cells gave rise to roughly 0.5 million cDNA molecules. TCRdb re-analysed the PCR reads in MiXCR, keeping a single row per CDR3 protein. Of roughly 800,000 distinct CDR3 sequences in the sample, around 50% were seen once. The V and J genes are TRBV29-1 and TRBJ2-7; 7 bases map to TRBD1. The sequence came from a girl aged 5-17 years with multiple sclerosis. Sequencing input: blood. The CDR3 DNA reads TGCAGCGTAACCCGGACAGGCTTTAGCTCCTACGAGCAGTACTTC. Residues: CSVTRTGFSSYEQYF.